This TCR beta chain is drawn from a study of control samples from healthy donors and cancer patients. The data were produced by immunoSEQ multiplex PCR, yet TCRdb's version contains in-frame clones alone and is incomplete. This table holds about 110,000 clones, roughly 89% found once. The sequence derives from a woman aged 45-59 years in good health. The sequenced sample consisted of blood.

The CDR3: CASSLIAGSSYNEQFF. DNA of the CDR3: TGTGCCAGCAGCTTAATAGCGGGCAGCTCCTACAATGAGCAGTTCTTC. The chain is built from TRBV11-2 and TRBJ2-1; 7 nucleotides align to TRBD2. CDR1 is SGHAT and CDR2 is FQNNGV in the germline V gene. V gave up 2 bases and J gave up 0 bases; unmatched junction bases: 4. This CDR3 comprises 16 residues.